Following are 15 T cell receptor beta chains from one sample sequenced in a study of identical twins. TCRdb fed the 5' RACE reads into MiXCR, producing one record per CDR3 protein. The sample yields 690,000 or so distinct CDR3 sequences, roughly 6% seen once. Sequenced sample: naive T cells sorted from blood. Source of these receptors: a man aged 18-30 years in good health.

The V gene is TRBV11-2, the J gene TRBJ2-1, with D perhaps matching TRBD2 (6 bases). The CDR3 totals 12 residues. From germline, CDR1 is SGHAT and CDR2 FQNNGV. V was cut by 0 bases and J by 14 bases, with 11 bases left in between. This chain's CDR3 is CASSLEGRDEFF. The DNA for the CDR3 is TGTGCCAGCAGCTTAGAAGGGCGGGACGAGTTCTTC.

This clonotype has ten or more counts. The chain is built from TRBV10-3 and TRBJ2-1; 14 bases are a match to TRBD2. V lost 5 bases, J lost 9 bases, and 21 bases stayed unmatched. This CDR3 region has 20 residues. CDR1 and CDR2 (germline): ENHRY, SYGVKD. The CDR3 is CAISLRTSGRIGSLEGEQFF. As DNA, the CDR3 is TGTGCCATCAGTCTCCGGACTAGCGGGAGGATTGGATCTCTGGAAGGTGAGCAGTTCTTC.

J is TRBJ1-5 and V is TRBV18, with TRBD1 identical over 7 bases. Trimming cost V 2 bases and J 7 bases; bases outside gene matches: 8. Germline lookup yields CDR1 KGHSH and CDR2 LQKENI. This CDR3 region has 15 residues. For the CDR3, the DNA is TGTGCCAGCTCACCATCTCTCAGGGGGGGGCAGCCCCAGCATTTT. This gives the protein CASSPSLRGGQPQHF.

This chain joins TRBV7-6 and TRBJ2-1; 7 bases agree with TRBD2. With V trimmed by 4 bases and J by 8 bases, 14 bases remained unmatched. The CDR3 contains 16 residues. CDR1 is SGHVS and CDR2 is FNYEAQ in the germline V gene. The CDR3 coding sequence is TGTGCCAGCAGCTCCACAGCCGGGACTAATTCTGATGAGCAGTTCTTC. Translated: CASSSTAGTNSDEQFF.

This clonotype has a count of ten or more. This chain connects TRBV6-5 to TRBJ2-7, with a possible D match to TRBD1 (6 bases). V lost 0 bases, J lost 3 bases, and 9 bases lay in between. Germline loops: CDR1 MNHEY, CDR2 SVGAGI. The CDR3 length is 14 residues. This CDR3 is CASSYSVTGYEQYF. CDR3 bases: TGTGCCAGCAGTTACTCCGTGACAGGCTACGAGCAGTACTTC.

This clonotype was picked up many times. This sequence joins TRBV29-1 and TRBJ2-3; 15 bases are a match to TRBD2. Germline V gives CDR1 SQVTM, CDR2 ANQGSEA. V shed 7 bases, J shed 0 bases, and the junction held 11 bases outside the gene matches. The CDR3 is 18 amino acids. CDR3 in DNA: TGCAGCGCAAAGGGACTAGCGGGAGGAACAACTAGCACAGATACGCAGTATTTT. It yields the protein CSAKGLAGGTTSTDTQYF.

This rearrangement joins TRBV10-2 to TRBJ2-5; TRBD2 matches at 16 bases. The CDR3 consists of 19 residues. Germline V gives CDR1 WSHSY, CDR2 SAAADI. V lost 8 bases to trimming and J lost 4 bases; unmatched junction nucleotides: 16. The CDR3 region is CASCQGLAGGPKSGETQYF. The CDR3 DNA reads TGCGCCAGCTGTCAGGGACTAGCGGGAGGGCCGAAATCTGGAGAGACCCAGTACTTC.

This clonotype was observed at least ten times. As DNA, the CDR3 is TGTGCCAGCAGTGAAACGGGACAGGGGAGTGGCTACACCTTC. Translation gives CASSETGQGSGYTF. The chain couples TRBV2 to TRBJ1-2; 10 bases map to TRBD1. The germline V gene encodes CDR1 SNHLY and CDR2 FYNNEI. J lost 7 bases, V lost 2 bases, and 4 bases had no gene match. CDR3 length: 14 residues.

The chain recombines TRBV5-8 with TRBJ1-1, with D maybe TRBD1 (5 bases). Germline values: CDR1 SGHTS, CDR2 YDEGEE. The V end was cut by 3 bases, the J end by 1 base, with 10 bases between. CDR3 size: 14 residues. CDR3 sequence (DNA): TGTGCCAGCAGCTGGGGCGGTGGGAACACTGAAGCTTTCTTT. Protein: CASSWGGGNTEAFF.

This clonotype was observed many times. The rearrangement links TRBV5-1 to TRBJ1-1; D may be TRBD1 (5 bases). Trimming stripped 4 bases from V and 1 base from J, with 11 bases between. This CDR3 has 14 amino acids. Germline V lookup: CDR1 SGHRS, CDR2 YFSETQ. CDR3 region: CASSLQTANTEAFF. The CDR3 bases are TGCGCCAGCAGCCTCCAGACAGCGAACACTGAAGCTTTCTTT.

The V call is TRBV11-2, the J call TRBJ2-7; 10 nucleotides align to TRBD1. Trimming cost V 6 bases and J 0 bases; bases outside gene matches: 8. The V gene's germline CDR1 is SGHAT and CDR2 FQNNGV. The CDR3 length is 16 residues. In DNA form, the CDR3 reads TGTGCCAGCAGGGCCGGACAGGGGGGCGACTCCTACGAGCAGTACGTC. Translation: CASRAGQGGDSYEQYV.

This clonotype was seen a few times. The rearrangement joins TRBV10-3 to TRBJ2-7; 9 bases agree with TRBD1. V lost 6 bases to trimming and J lost 5 bases; unmatched junction nucleotides: 8. The CDR3 runs to 14 residues. Looked up from germline, CDR1 is ENHRY and CDR2 is SYGVKD. The CDR3 spells CAISFVGTGNEQYF. The CDR3 DNA follows: TGTGCCATCAGCTTTGTGGGGACAGGGAACGAGCAGTACTTC.

This chain's CDR3 is CASSSGTSGMYQETQYF. The CDR3 bases are TGTGCCAGCAGCTCCGGGACTAGCGGAATGTACCAAGAGACCCAGTACTTC. The chain carries TRBV7-6 and TRBJ2-5; 11 bases match TRBD2. This CDR3 region has 17 residues. Trimming cost V 4 bases and J 0 bases; bases outside gene matches: 7. Germline-derived CDR1 and CDR2 are SGHVS and FNYEAQ.

This clonotype was counted a few times. Written as DNA, the CDR3 is TGTGCCAGTATCGACAGGGGCGGTAATCAGCCCCAGCATTTT. Protein product: CASIDRGGNQPQHF. The chain recombines TRBV28 with TRBJ1-5; 8 bases are shared with TRBD1. The CDR3 covers 14 residues. Germline trimming cut 9 bases from V and 4 bases from J; bases unmatched to any gene: 8. Germline V gene data show CDR1 as MDHEN and CDR2 as SYDVKM. Filled out from reference TRBV28 and TRBJ1-5, the complete variable domain reads DVKVTQSSRYLVKRTGEKVFLECVQDMDHENMFWYRQDPGLGLRLIYFSYDVKMKEKGDIPEGYSVSREKKERFSLILESASTNQTSMYLCASIDRGGNQPQHFGDGTRLSIL.

This clonotype appeared a few times. The chain has TRBV10-3 and TRBJ2-7, with 7 bases identical to TRBD2. V dropped 10 bases and J dropped 3; count of bases not matched to a gene: 6. The CDR3 is 12 residues long. The germline gives CDR1 ENHRY, CDR2 SYGVKD. This CDR3 is CATGLDGYEQYF. CDR3 in DNA: TGTGCCACCGGACTAGATGGCTACGAGCAGTACTTC.